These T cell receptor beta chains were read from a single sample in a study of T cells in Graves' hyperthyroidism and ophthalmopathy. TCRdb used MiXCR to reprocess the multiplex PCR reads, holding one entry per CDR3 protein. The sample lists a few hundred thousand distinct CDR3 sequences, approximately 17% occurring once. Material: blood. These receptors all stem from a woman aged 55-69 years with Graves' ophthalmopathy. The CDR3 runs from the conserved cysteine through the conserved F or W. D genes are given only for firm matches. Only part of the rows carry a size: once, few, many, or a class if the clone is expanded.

CASSPRASGSIYNEQFF,TGTGCCAGCTCACCCCGTGCTAGCGGGAGCATCTACAATGAGCAGTTCTTC,TRBD2,TRBJ2-1,few,TRBV18
CSATTPGAGSYEQYF,TGCAGTGCTACAACCCCGGGGGCAGGCTCCTACGAGCAGTACTTC,-,TRBJ2-7,few,TRBV20-1
CASSSDGINQPQHF,TGTGCCAGCAGTTCCGACGGGATCAATCAGCCCCAGCATTTT,-,TRBJ1-5,many,TRBV6-1
CAISPQDISYEQYF,TGTGCCATCAGCCCCCAGGACATCTCCTACGAGCAGTACTTC,-,TRBJ2-7,few,TRBV10-3
CASSLEGRENEKLFF,TGTGCCAGCAGCTTGGAGGGCAGGGAGAATGAAAAACTGTTTTTT,-,TRBJ1-4,-,TRBV11-2
CASQPGSAYEQYF,TGTGCCAGTCAGCCCGGGAGTGCCTACGAGCAGTACTTC,-,TRBJ2-7,few,TRBV6-2/TRBV6-3
CASSEARAYTEAFF,TGTGCCAGCAGTGAGGCGAGGGCCTACACTGAAGCTTTCTTT,-,TRBJ1-1,few,TRBV25-1
CAARREGSSNQPQHF,TGTGCCGCACGACGGGAAGGTAGCAGCAATCAGCCCCAGCATTTT,-,TRBJ1-5,many,TRBV30
CAIRNPISYEQYF,TGTGCCATCAGAAACCCAATCTCCTACGAGCAGTACTTC,-,TRBJ2-7,few,TRBV10-3
CATRATSGSTDEQFF,TGTGCCACCAGAGCGACTAGCGGGAGTACGGATGAGCAGTTCTTC,TRBD2,TRBJ2-1,many,TRBV24-1
CASSLARVSGNTIYF,TGTGCCAGCAGCTTAGCCCGGGTCTCTGGAAACACCATATATTTT,-,TRBJ1-3,-,TRBV7-2
CASSLWSGDYEQYF,TGTGCCAGCAGCCTATGGTCTGGGGACTACGAGCAGTACTTC,-,TRBJ2-7,-,TRBV7-6
CASRAGLAGGPYNEQFF,TGTGCCAGCAGGGCTGGACTAGCGGGAGGGCCCTACAATGAGCAGTTCTTC,TRBD2,TRBJ2-1,many,TRBV6-2/TRBV6-3
CASSAQTGTGEKLFF,TGTGCCAGCAGTGCCCAGACAGGGACAGGTGAAAAACTGTTTTTT,TRBD1,TRBJ1-4,few,TRBV6-1
CASSLSPLGNYGYTF,TGTGCCAGCAGTTTATCCCCATTAGGGAACTATGGCTACACCTTC,-,TRBJ1-2,many,TRBV28
CASSSPYPSPHTLHNQPQHF,TGTGCCAGCAGTTCCCCTTATCCATCTCCCCATACTCTCCACAATCAGCCCCAGCATTTT,-,TRBJ1-5,-,TRBV6-1
CASSSLADEQYF,TGTGCCAGCAGCTCCCTAGCGGACGAGCAGTACTTC,TRBD2,TRBJ2-7,-,TRBV7-9
CASSVAGLSYEQYF,TGTGCCAGCAGCGTCGCGGGGCTCTCCTACGAGCAGTACTTC,-,TRBJ2-7,many,TRBV7-9